The next 23 T cell receptor beta chains were all read from a single sample in a study of T cells in Graves' hyperthyroidism and ophthalmopathy. Researchers took RNA transcripts and amplified the TCR beta CDR3 regions from them. The HTBI primer set served for first-round RT-PCR of the TCR CDR3. A single record per CDR3 protein comes from TCRdb applying MiXCR to the multiplex PCR reads. The sample has roughly 520,000 distinct CDR3 sequences, approximately 25% seen once; the top ten hold approximately 11%. The material sequenced was blood. Receptor source: a woman aged 25-40 years with Graves' ophthalmopathy.

This clonotype was detected only a few times. The chain carries TRBV28 and TRBJ1-2; 9 nucleotides line up with TRBD1. The CDR3 has 18 residues. With 6 bases clipped from V and 2 bases from J, the junction kept 16 bases outside the gene matches. Germline-derived CDR1 and CDR2 are MDHEN and SYDVKM. The CDR3 nucleotides read TGTGCCAGCAGCCAATCCCCCGGGACAGGGAGGGAGAACTATGGCTACACCTTC. Translating gives CASSQSPGTGRENYGYTF.

This clonotype was observed a handful of times. This clone may be a read error of a much larger clone one base away. The chain joins TRBV6-1 to TRBJ2-4, with D perhaps being TRBD1 or TRBD2 (5 bases each). Trimming pared 0 bases from V and 14 bases from J, leaving 14 bases between. The CDR3 spans 13 residues. Germline CDR1 and CDR2: MNHNS and SASEGT. The CDR3 nucleotides are TGTGCCAGCAGTGAAGCGAGGGGAAAGGTTAAGTACTTC. It yields the protein CASSEARGKVKYF.

A remark on this clonotype: The CDR3 does not end in the conserved phenylalanine or tryptophan, so this is likely a read error. The chain has TRBV12-3 or TRBV12-4 and TRBJ1-2; possibly TRBD1 for D (5 bases). This CDR3 comprises 14 residues. The V end lost 6 bases, the J end lost 9 bases, and 20 bases lay between the germline ends. Written as DNA, the CDR3 is TGTGCCAGCAGGCCTACAGGTTTTTATGGAAGCTACACCTAC. Its translation is CASRPTGFYGSYTY.

This clonotype came up many times. V gene TRBV2 combines with J gene TRBJ1-2; the D is unclear. Trimming took off 0 bases at V and 4 bases at J, with 9 bases between the two ends. The CDR3 sequence is 14 residues long. The germline CDR1 and CDR2 sequences are SNHLY and FYNNEI. CDR3 region: CASSEAVQSYGYTF. DNA of the CDR3: TGTGCCAGCAGTGAAGCGGTACAGAGCTATGGCTACACCTTC.

The rearrangement links TRBV12-3 or TRBV12-4 to TRBJ1-1, with D unclear. The CDR3 extends over 14 amino acids. V was clipped by 2 bases and J by 5 bases, with 12 bases between them. CDR3 DNA: TGTGCCAGCAGTTTAACAAGGGCCGCAACTGAAGCTTTCTTT. Amino acid sequence: CASSLTRAATEAFF.

This clonotype has just a few counts. The CDR3 sequence: CASSQDRTPSPLYEQYF. The CDR3 DNA is TGTGCCAGCAGCCAAGATCGGACGCCCAGCCCGCTTTACGAGCAGTACTTC. This chain joins TRBV3-1 and TRBJ2-7, with D uncertain. The CDR3 is 17 residues long. V was clipped by 0 bases and J by 4 bases, with 19 bases between them. Germline assignment: CDR1 LGHDT and CDR2 YNNKEL (reference sequence).

This clonotype was seen only a few times. The CDR3 sequence: CSARDRRGQETQYF. CDR3 bases: TGCAGTGCTAGGGATAGGAGAGGGCAAGAGACCCAGTACTTC. The rearrangement links TRBV20-1 to TRBJ2-5; TRBD2 might be the D (5 bases). Trimming stripped 3 bases from V and 2 bases from J, with 13 bases between. Germline V gene sequence: CDR1 DFQATT, CDR2 SNEGSKA (reference sequence). CDR3 length equals 14 residues.

Only a few counts were recorded for this clonotype. V and J are TRBV18 and TRBJ1-2; D is ambiguous. In germline, CDR1 is KGHSH, CDR2 LQKENI. The CDR3 runs to 15 residues. Trimming shortened V by 0 bases and J by 4 bases, and 12 bases separated the two germline ends. The CDR3 protein is CASSPPPGDGYGYTF. CDR3 DNA sequence: TGTGCCAGCTCACCACCGCCGGGCGATGGCTATGGCTACACCTTC. Complete variable domain (other parts from reference TRBV18 and TRBJ1-2): NAGVMQNPRHLVRRRGQEARLRCSPMKGHSHVYWYRQLPEEGLKFMVYLQKENIIDESGMPKERFSAEFPKEGPSILRIQQVVRGDSAAYFCASSPPPGDGYGYTFGSGTRLTVV.

This chain joins TRBV7-8 and TRBJ2-5; 10 bases line up with TRBD2. Looked up from germline, CDR1 is SGHVS and CDR2 is FQNEAQ. The CDR3 consists of 18 residues. V shed 5 bases and J 5 bases; nucleotides not matched to a gene: 17. The CDR3 DNA sequence: TGTGCCAGCAGCCCCGGGAGGAGGCTAGCGGGAGCAGGGGAGACCCAGTACTTC. It codes for CASSPGRRLAGAGETQYF.

This clonotype came up many times. The CDR3 DNA reads TGTGCCAGCAGTTACGAGCCGCGGGGGAAAGGCTACACCTTC. Its translation: CASSYEPRGKGYTF. The chain carries TRBV6-5 and TRBJ1-2; possible D gene TRBD1, 5 bases. The CDR3 totals 14 residues. The ends were cut back, 2 bases at V and 8 bases at J, with 15 bases in the middle. Germline V CDR1 and CDR2: MNHEY, SVGAGI.

The V call is TRBV20-1, the J call TRBJ1-1; maybe TRBD1 (6 bases). Germline V gives CDR1 DFQATT, CDR2 SNEGSKA (reference sequence). Trimming removed 2 bases from V and 4 bases from J, with 14 bases in between. The CDR3 covers 14 residues. This chain's CDR3 is CSARTGGWGTEAFF. The CDR3 nucleotides read TGCAGTGCTAGAACGGGGGGCTGGGGCACTGAAGCTTTCTTT.

Only a few counts were recorded for this clonotype. This sequence joins TRBV10-3 and TRBJ2-2; D could derive from TRBD1 or TRBD2 (5 bases each). This CDR3 has 15 residues. The germline V gene has CDR1 ENHRY and CDR2 SYGVKD. Trimming took off 3 bases at V and 7 bases at J, with 15 bases between the two ends. CDR3 sequence (DNA): TGTGCCATCAGTGAACCGGGACCATCGGACGGGGAGCTGTTTTTT. Its translation is CAISEPGPSDGELFF.

This clonotype occurred many times. The chain links TRBV10-3 to TRBJ2-5; D uncertain. Germline V gene lookup returns CDR1 ENHRY and CDR2 SYGVKD. This CDR3 is built from 14 residues. Trimming left V 8 bases short and J 2 bases short, with 15 bases between. CDR3 nucleotide sequence: TGTGCCATCTTTAAGGGTCTCGGACAAGAGACCCAGTACTTC. Translating it yields CAIFKGLGQETQYF.

This clonotype has a count of ten or more. This sequence joins TRBV7-3 and TRBJ1-1; D not certain. CDR1 SGHTA and CDR2 FQGTGA come from the germline V gene. The CDR3 sequence is 15 residues long. Trimming took 0 bases from V and 1 from J, leaving 9 bases between them. The DNA of the CDR3 is TGTGCCAGCAGCTTAACGAGAGTGAGGAACACTGAAGCTTTCTTT. Translating gives CASSLTRVRNTEAFF. Looking up the rest from reference TRBV7-3 and TRBJ1-1 gives the full variable domain: GAGVSQTPSNKVTEKGKYVELRCDPISGHTALYWYRQSLGQGPEFLIYFQGTGAADDSGLPNDRFFAVRPEGSVSTLKIQRTERGDSAVYLCASSLTRVRNTEAFFGQGTRLTVV.

This clonotype has a count of ten or more. This chain connects TRBV4-2 to TRBJ1-1; no clear D gene. CDR3 size: 14 residues. Germline CDR1 is LGHNA and CDR2 is YNFKEQ. V lost 1 base, J lost 3 bases, and 9 bases lay in between. CDR3 in amino acids: CASSQAHKDTEAFF. The CDR3 coding sequence is TGTGCCAGCAGCCAAGCACATAAGGACACTGAAGCTTTCTTT.

In this sample, this clonotype turned up many times. This chain's CDR3 is CASSLEGNGYTF. The CDR3 region has the DNA TGTGCCAGCAGTTTGGAGGGAAATGGCTACACCTTC. The V gene is TRBV12-3 or TRBV12-4, the J gene TRBJ1-2; no clear D. The CDR3 totals 12 residues. Trimming stripped 3 bases from V and 6 bases from J, with 8 bases between.

The table lists this clonotype with a count of one. Given a much more abundant clone one base away, this may be a read error. The V and J genes are TRBV11-2 and TRBJ1-2; D is unclear. The V gene's germline CDR1 is SGHAT and CDR2 FQNNGV. The CDR3 sequence is 13 residues long. Here the CDR3 reads CPSSFGGIYGYTF. Written as DNA, the CDR3 is TGTCCCAGCAGCTTTGGAGGGATCTATGGCTACACCTTC.

There are many counts of this clonotype. This sequence joins TRBV29-1 and TRBJ1-5, with D perhaps matching TRBD1 (6 bases). The germline gives CDR1 SQVTM, CDR2 ANQGSEA. The CDR3 has 13 residues. Deletions cut 3 bases from V and 5 bases from J, with 11 bases between. The CDR3 protein is CSVDGGADQPQHF. CDR3 bases: TGCAGCGTTGATGGGGGGGCCGATCAGCCCCAGCATTTT.

This chain links TRBV6-1 with TRBJ1-1, with D possibly TRBD1 on 5 matching bases. This CDR3 has 15 residues. The V end was cut by 5 bases, the J end by 0 bases, with 13 bases between. Germline CDR1 reads MNHNS; CDR2 reads SASEGT. CDR3: CASSRAGGMNTEAFF. The CDR3 DNA follows: TGTGCCAGCAGTCGAGCGGGGGGTATGAACACTGAAGCTTTCTTT.

This chain links TRBV6-1 with TRBJ1-5; the D is unclear. The V and J ends lost 3 bases and 4 bases respectively, with 16 bases between them. Germline assignment: CDR1 MNHNS and CDR2 SASEGT. The CDR3 loop spans 16 amino acids. The CDR3 sequence: CASSDQRGRVNQPQHF. The DNA for the CDR3 is TGTGCCAGCAGTGACCAACGAGGGAGGGTTAATCAGCCCCAGCATTTT.

This clonotype was seen repeatedly, ten times or more. The J gene is TRBJ2-7, the V gene TRBV28; unclear D gene. Deletions cut 8 bases from V and 3 bases from J, with 11 bases between. CDR1 and CDR2 from the germline V gene are MDHEN and SYDVKM. The CDR3 totals 12 residues. For the CDR3, the DNA is TGTGCCAGCTGCTCCTCAGGCTACGAGCAGTACTTC. Translating gives CASCSSGYEQYF.

This clonotype has ten or more counts. The chain links TRBV27 to TRBJ1-2; D is unclear. Per germline, CDR1 MNHEY and CDR2 SMNVEV (reference sequence). The V end was cut by 0 bases, the J end by 4 bases, with 12 bases between. The CDR3 has 15 residues. The CDR3 reads CASSLSIMGIYGYTF. The CDR3 coding sequence is TGTGCCAGCAGTTTATCAATCATGGGGATCTATGGCTACACCTTC.

This clonotype was seen repeatedly, ten times or more. The chain carries TRBV20-1 and TRBJ1-2; the D gene is possibly TRBD1 (5 bases). CDR1 is DFQATT and CDR2 is SNEGSKA in the germline V gene (reference sequence). The CDR3 covers 13 residues. V lost 6 bases, J lost 0 bases, and 11 bases lay in between. In nucleotides, the CDR3 is TGCAGTGCCGGGGCAGGGACTAACTATGGCTACACCTTC. Translated, it gives CSAGAGTNYGYTF.